A single sample gave rise to the 28 T cell receptor beta chains below, sequenced in a study of blood T cell repertoires in COVID-19. Produced via immunoSEQ multiplex PCR; TCRdb's table is partial and in-frame only. The sample lists 150,000 to 200,000 clones; roughly four fifths were seen once. Sequencing used peripheral blood. The receptors here all came from a woman older than 75 with acute or convalescent COVID-19.

The chain couples TRBV5-4 to TRBJ1-2, with a weak D call TRBD1 (5 bases). The V gene's germline CDR1 is SGHNT and CDR2 YYREEE (reference sequence). This CDR3 has 14 amino acids. V was clipped by 3 bases and J by 5 bases, with 14 bases between them. CDR3 region: CASSSPPGLYGYTF. The CDR3 bases are TGTGCCAGCAGCTCCCCTCCAGGGCTTTATGGCTACACCTTC.

The rearrangement links TRBV6-5 to TRBJ1-2; TRBD1 is a possible D gene (6 bases). This CDR3 has 13 amino acids. The V and J ends lost 11 bases and 4 bases respectively, with 17 bases between them. Per germline, CDR1 MNHEY and CDR2 SVGAGI. CDR3 DNA sequence: TGTGCCTCTCAAGAGAACAGGGCCTATGGCTACACCTTC. This encodes CASQENRAYGYTF.

The chain employs TRBV19 and TRBJ2-7, with 8 nucleotides matching TRBD1. The CDR3 totals 16 residues. From germline, CDR1 is LNHDA and CDR2 SQIVND (reference sequence). Germline trimming cut 5 bases from V and 1 base from J; bases unmatched to any gene: 10. In DNA form, the CDR3 reads TGTGCCAGTAGTCCTATTCCGGGACAGGTTTCCTACGAGCAGTACTTC. This sequence encodes CASSPIPGQVSYEQYF.

V is TRBV3-1 (or the pseudogene TRBV3-2) and J is TRBJ2-3; the match to TRBD2 covers 8 bases. The V and J ends lost 2 bases and 3 bases, in that order; junction bases with no gene match: 1. Germline CDR1 is LGHDT and CDR2 is YNNKEL (reference sequence). The CDR3 runs 14 residues. In DNA form, the CDR3 reads TGTGCCAGCAGCCAATCTAGCGGGACAGATACGCAGTATTTT. Its translation is CASSQSSGTDTQYF.

The chain combines TRBV5-1 with TRBJ2-1; 10 bases are a match to TRBD1. The CDR3 is 16 amino acids. Germline V gene data show CDR1 as SGHRS and CDR2 as YFSETQ. The V segment lost 0 bases and the J segment 2 bases; nucleotides outside the gene matches: 2. The CDR3 sequence is CASSLGDRGTYNEQFF. For the CDR3, the DNA is TGCGCCAGCAGCTTGGGGGACAGGGGAACCTACAATGAGCAGTTCTTC.

V gene TRBV3-1 (or the pseudogene TRBV3-2) combines with J gene TRBJ2-3, with a tentative D call TRBD1 (6 bases). The CDR3 is 15 residues long. With 4 bases removed from V and 0 bases from J, the gap between germline ends came to 11 bases. Per germline, CDR1 LGHDT and CDR2 YNNKEL (reference sequence). The CDR3 sequence is CASSPRQVSTDTQYF. The CDR3, as DNA: TGTGCCAGCAGCCCACGACAGGTTAGCACAGATACGCAGTATTTT.

The genes are TRBV19 and TRBJ1-6; possibly TRBD1 for D (6 bases). V dropped 3 bases and J dropped 7 bases, with 19 bases sitting between them. The CDR3 spans 17 residues. Germline CDR1 is LNHDA and CDR2 is SQIVND (reference sequence). In DNA form, the CDR3 reads TGTGCCAGTAGTATTACAGGGAGACTGGATATAAATTCACCCCTCCACTTT. Translated: CASSITGRLDINSPLHF. The variable domain in full, completed from reference TRBV19 and TRBJ1-6, reads DGGITQSPKYLFRKEGQNVTLSCEQNLNHDAMYWYRQDPGQGLRLIYYSQIVNDFQKGDIAEGYSVSREKKESFPLTVTSAQKNPTAFYLCASSITGRLDINSPLHFGNGTRLTVT.

CDR3 sequence: CASNKAGFNHYEQYF. The CDR3 DNA reads TGTGCCAGCAATAAGGCCGGGTTTAATCACTACGAGCAGTACTTC. This chain connects TRBV6-6 to TRBJ2-7; D gene ambiguous. Germline V gene sequence: CDR1 MNHNY, CDR2 SVGAGI (reference sequence). V dropped 7 bases and J dropped 3 bases, with 19 bases sitting between them. The CDR3 spans 15 residues.

The chain carries TRBV6-6 and TRBJ2-6; TRBD1 agrees at 8 bases. V trimming: 5 bases; J trimming: 2 bases; junction bases outside the gene matches: 11. The CDR3 loop spans 18 amino acids. Germline lookup yields CDR1 MNHNY and CDR2 SVGAGI (reference sequence). The CDR3 here is CASSRPGTGWTGANVLTF. In DNA form, the CDR3 reads TGTGCCAGCAGTCGCCCCGGGACAGGCTGGACTGGGGCCAACGTCCTGACTTTC.

The sample holds many counts of this clone. In DNA, the CDR3 is TGCGCCAGCAGTTTACAGAGCAACAATGAGCAGTTCTTC. Translated: CASSLQSNNEQFF. The rearrangement links TRBV10-1 to TRBJ2-1; D is unclear. Per the germline V gene, CDR1 is WNHNN and CDR2 is SYGVQD (reference sequence). V was shortened by 5 bases and J by 5 bases, with 10 bases between the two germline ends. The CDR3 loop spans 13 amino acids.

The chain links TRBV27 to TRBJ2-7; TRBD2 matches 8 bases. There are 13 residues in the CDR3. The V gene end was trimmed by 8 bases and the J gene end by 2 bases; junction bases not matched to a gene: 5. The germline V gene has CDR1 MNHEY and CDR2 SMNVEV (reference sequence). The CDR3 nucleotides read TGTGCCAGCGGACCCGGGGGGGCCTACGAGCAGTACTTC. Protein sequence: CASGPGGAYEQYF.

In DNA, the CDR3 is TGTGCCAGCAGCCCCTCCTTAAGACAGGCGAACTATGGCTACACCTTC. Encoded protein: CASSPSLRQANYGYTF. The V gene is TRBV5-4, the J gene TRBJ1-2, with D tentatively TRBD1 (6 bases). The germline gives CDR1 SGHNT, CDR2 YYREEE (reference sequence). The V gene lost 4 bases and the J gene lost 2 bases, with 18 bases spanning the gap. This CDR3 is 16 amino acids long.

This chain joins TRBV24-1 and TRBJ1-2; D gene unclear. This CDR3 region has 14 residues. The V and J ends lost 1 base and 0 bases respectively, with 5 bases between them. Germline assignment: CDR1 KGHDR and CDR2 SFDVKD. The CDR3 coding sequence is TGTGCCACCAGTGATTTTAGTGCTAACTATGGCTACACCTTC. Translating it yields CATSDFSANYGYTF.

The chain carries TRBV5-6 and TRBJ1-5; 8 bases are a match to TRBD1. The CDR3 runs 16 residues. Looked up from germline, CDR1 is SGHDT and CDR2 is YYEEEE. Trimming cost V 5 bases and J 1 base; bases outside gene matches: 8. DNA for the CDR3: TGTGCCAGCAGTTCCCTCCAGGGGGCCAGCAATCAGCCCCAGCATTTT. Translating it yields CASSSLQGASNQPQHF.

The genes are TRBV6-5 and TRBJ2-2; weak D call: TRBD1 (5 bases). The CDR3 loop spans 15 amino acids. Between the trimmed V and J ends, which lost 3 bases and 3 bases, there was a span of 11 bases. The germline V gene encodes CDR1 MNHEY and CDR2 SVGAGI. The CDR3 loop reads CASSYIDRDTGELFF. DNA of the CDR3: TGTGCCAGCAGTTATATCGACAGAGACACCGGGGAGCTGTTTTTT.

This clone was observed a single time. The chain joins TRBV9 to TRBJ2-2; 7 bases fit TRBD2. The CDR3 length is 14 residues. Germline assignment: CDR1 SGDLS and CDR2 YYNGEE. With 4 bases clipped from V and 4 bases from J, the junction kept 4 bases outside the gene matches. CDR3 bases: TGTGCCAGCAGCATATCGGGGGGCACCGGGGAGCTGTTTTTT. It yields the protein CASSISGGTGELFF.

The CDR3 coding sequence is TGTGCCAGCAGCCGCACGGGGGAAGGGTCCTACGAGCAGTACTTC. Residues: CASSRTGEGSYEQYF. This chain links TRBV3-1 (or the pseudogene TRBV3-2) with TRBJ2-7; maybe TRBD2 (6 bases). The CDR3 consists of 15 residues. In germline, CDR1 is LGHDT, CDR2 YNNKEL (reference sequence). V was clipped by 4 bases and J by 1 base, with 14 bases between them.

The V call is TRBV29-1, the J call TRBJ2-1, with 8 positions matching TRBD2. Germline CDR1 and CDR2: SQVTM and ANQGSEA. This CDR3 is built from 14 residues. With V trimmed by 4 bases and J by 8 bases, 10 bases remained unmatched. The CDR3 is CSVARLAMSDEQFF. Here the CDR3 DNA reads TGCAGCGTTGCCCGACTAGCGATGTCGGATGAGCAGTTCTTC.

The CDR3 loop is CASSEEWGTDTQYF. As DNA, the CDR3 is TGTGCCAGCAGTGAGGAGTGGGGCACAGATACGCAGTATTTT. This rearrangement joins TRBV25-1 to TRBJ2-3; D not certain. Germline CDR1 is MGHDK and CDR2 is SYGVNS. V lost 3 bases and J 1 base, leaving 8 bases between the germline ends. There are 14 residues in the CDR3.

The chain combines TRBV10-2 with TRBJ1-2; 8 positions agree with TRBD1. This CDR3 region has 15 residues. Germline assignment: CDR1 WSHSY and CDR2 SAAADI. With V trimmed by 8 bases and J by 5 bases, 13 bases remained unmatched. DNA for the CDR3: TGCGCCAGCCAGCGAGGAGTGGACAGGGATTATGGCTACACCTTC. It yields the protein CASQRGVDRDYGYTF.

This clone appeared a single time. This chain connects TRBV5-1 to TRBJ1-1; TRBD1 aligns across 9 bases. CDR3 length: 15 residues. Germline CDR1 reads SGHRS; CDR2 reads YFSETQ. The V segment lost 4 bases and the J segment 1 base; nucleotides outside the gene matches: 5. As DNA, the CDR3 is TGCGCCAGCAGCCCGGGACAGGGTGCGAACACTGAAGCTTTCTTT. Translation gives CASSPGQGANTEAFF.

This chain connects TRBV18 to TRBJ1-2; weak D call: TRBD1 (5 bases). Between the trimmed V and J ends, which lost 0 bases and 8 bases, there was a span of 10 bases. The CDR3 loop spans 13 amino acids. Germline CDR1 reads KGHSH; CDR2 reads LQKENI. CDR3 sequence reads: CASSPPGGGGYTF. The CDR3 DNA is TGTGCCAGCTCACCACCGGGGGGAGGCGGCTACACCTTC.

CDR3 amino acids: CASSMVAGFSDTQYF. The CDR3 coding sequence is TGTGCCAGTAGTATGGTAGCGGGATTTTCAGATACGCAGTATTTT. This rearrangement joins TRBV19 to TRBJ2-3; 8 positions match TRBD2. With V trimmed by 3 bases and J by 4 bases, 6 bases remained unmatched. CDR1 is LNHDA, CDR2 SQIVND, per germline (reference sequence). This CDR3 contains 15 residues.

The chain is built from TRBV6-5 and TRBJ1-2, with 9 bases identical to TRBD1. The germline V gene has CDR1 MNHEY and CDR2 SVGAGI. Trimming removed 6 bases from V and 8 bases from J; junction bases left unmatched: 13. This CDR3 spans 15 amino acids. The CDR3 spells CASSPGQGILIGYTF. CDR3 nucleotide sequence: TGTGCCAGCAGCCCGGGACAGGGAATCCTAATAGGCTACACCTTC.

The chain has TRBV11-3 and TRBJ2-7; D possibly corresponds to TRBD2 (5 bases). Germline CDR1 is SGHNT and CDR2 is YENEEA. V dropped 5 bases and J dropped 3 bases, with 17 bases sitting between them. CDR3 length: 15 amino acids. CDR3 in amino acids: CASSPTGRGVYEQYF. DNA of the CDR3: TGTGCCAGCAGCCCAACCGGACGGGGAGTCTACGAGCAGTACTTC.

The chain couples TRBV7-2 to TRBJ2-2, with TRBD2 matching over 9 bases. The trim removed 1 base at V and 0 bases at J, leaving 6 bases unmatched. This CDR3 is 18 amino acids long. The germline V gene has CDR1 SGHTA and CDR2 FQGNSA. The DNA for the CDR3 is TGTGCCAGCAGCTTAGTGGCTAGCGGGGTCGCGAACACCGGGGAGCTGTTTTTT. Its protein is CASSLVASGVANTGELFF.

This clone was detected only a few times. The genes are TRBV6-1 and TRBJ1-2; D is undetermined. Germline V gene data show CDR1 as MNHNS and CDR2 as SASEGT. V was trimmed by 3 bases and J by 4 bases, leaving 18 bases between them. CDR3 length: 16 amino acids. The CDR3: CASSDARAGGGYGYTF. The CDR3 DNA follows: TGTGCCAGCAGTGATGCGCGGGCAGGAGGTGGCTATGGCTACACCTTC.

The chain carries TRBV14 and TRBJ1-4, with 7 bases aligning to TRBD1. CDR1 SGHDN and CDR2 FVKESK come from the germline V gene. This CDR3 comprises 15 residues. After removal of 1 base from V and 5 bases from J, the junction contained 4 bases not matched to a gene. CDR3 protein: CASSQVQGPNEKLFF. The CDR3 DNA sequence: TGTGCCAGCAGCCAAGTACAGGGGCCGAATGAAAAACTGTTTTTT.